This T cell receptor (beta chain) originates from a study of control samples from healthy donors and cancer patients. Between the trimmed V and J ends, which lost 1 base and 8 bases, there was a span of 17 bases. This CDR3 has 15 amino acids. Germline values: CDR1 MGHRA, CDR2 YSYEKL. Using immunoSEQ multiplex PCR, the repertoire was profiled, and TCRdb retains in-frame clones only, with some absent. The sample has tens of thousands of clones, approximately 89% seen once; the top ten hold more than 30%. The chain uses TRBV4-1 and TRBJ1-2; TRBD1 is a possible D gene (6 bases). This receptor was identified in a man aged 55 to 70 with head and neck cancer. Sequenced sample: PBMCs. CDR3 bases: TGCGCCAGCAGCCAAGCAGGCCAGGGGCTCGCCGGCTACACCTTC. Amino acid sequence: CASSQAGQGLAGYTF.